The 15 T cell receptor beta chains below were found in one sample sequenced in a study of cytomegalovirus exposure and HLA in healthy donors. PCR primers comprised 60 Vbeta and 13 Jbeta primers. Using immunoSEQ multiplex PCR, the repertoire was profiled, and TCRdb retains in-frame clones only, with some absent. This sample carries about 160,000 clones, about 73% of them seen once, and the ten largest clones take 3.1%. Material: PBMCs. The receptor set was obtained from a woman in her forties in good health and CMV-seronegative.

CDR3 protein: CASSVTSGGTTGNEQFF. CDR3 DNA: TGTGCCAGCAGCGTGACTAGCGGGGGGACAACGGGGAATGAGCAGTTCTTC. This chain connects TRBV27 to TRBJ2-1; 13 positions match TRBD2. Germline assignment: CDR1 MNHEY and CDR2 SMNVEV (reference sequence). The CDR3 is 17 residues long. J was trimmed by 7 bases and V by 6 bases; bases with no gene match: 12.

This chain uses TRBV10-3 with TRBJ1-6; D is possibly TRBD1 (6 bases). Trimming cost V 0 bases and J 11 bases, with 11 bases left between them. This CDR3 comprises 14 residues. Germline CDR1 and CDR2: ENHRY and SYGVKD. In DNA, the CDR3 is TGTGCCATCAGTGAGTCAGTAGGGGGGGCACCCCTCCACTTT. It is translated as CAISESVGGAPLHF.

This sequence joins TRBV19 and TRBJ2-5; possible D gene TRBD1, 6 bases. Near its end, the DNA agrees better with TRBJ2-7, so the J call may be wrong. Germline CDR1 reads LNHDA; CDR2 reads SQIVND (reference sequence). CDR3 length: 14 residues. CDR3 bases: TGTGCCAGTAGTATTGGGGGCGCGTCCTACGAGCAGTACTTC. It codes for CASSIGGASYEQYF.

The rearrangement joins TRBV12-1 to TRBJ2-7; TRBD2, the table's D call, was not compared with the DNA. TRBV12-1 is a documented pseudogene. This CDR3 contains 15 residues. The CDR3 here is CASSFASGGSYEQYF. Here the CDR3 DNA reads TGTGCCAGCAGCTTTGCTAGCGGGGGGTCCTACGAGCAGTACTTC.

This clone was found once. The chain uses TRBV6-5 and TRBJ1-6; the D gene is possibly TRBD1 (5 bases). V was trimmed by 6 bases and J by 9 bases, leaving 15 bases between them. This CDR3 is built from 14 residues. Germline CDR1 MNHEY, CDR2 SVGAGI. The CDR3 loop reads CASSGGRGISPLHF. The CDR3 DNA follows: TGTGCCAGCAGCGGAGGACGGGGGATTTCACCCCTCCACTTT.

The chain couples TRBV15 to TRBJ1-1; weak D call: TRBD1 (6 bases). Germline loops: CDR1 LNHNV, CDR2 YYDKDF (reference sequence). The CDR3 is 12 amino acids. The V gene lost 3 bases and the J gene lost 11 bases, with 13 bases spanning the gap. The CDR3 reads CATSRGAAAAFF. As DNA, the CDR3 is TGTGCCACCAGCAGGGGGGCGGCGGCGGCTTTCTTT. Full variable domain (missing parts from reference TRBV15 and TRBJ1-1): DAMVIQNPRYQVTQFGKPVTLSCSQTLNHNVMYWYQQKSSQAPKLLFHYYDKDFNNEADTPDNFQSRRPNTSFCFLDIRSPGLGDTAMYLCATSRGAAAAFFGQGTRLTVV.

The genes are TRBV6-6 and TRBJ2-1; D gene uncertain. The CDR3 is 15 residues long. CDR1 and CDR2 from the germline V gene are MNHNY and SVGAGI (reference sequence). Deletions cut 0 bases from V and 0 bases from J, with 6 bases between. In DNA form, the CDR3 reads TGTGCCAGCAGTTACTCGGGCAGCTCCTACAATGAGCAGTTCTTC. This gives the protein CASSYSGSSYNEQFF.

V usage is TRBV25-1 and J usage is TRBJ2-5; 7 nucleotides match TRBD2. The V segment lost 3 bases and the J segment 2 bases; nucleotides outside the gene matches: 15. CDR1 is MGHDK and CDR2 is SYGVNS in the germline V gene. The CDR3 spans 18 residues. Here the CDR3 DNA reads TGTGCCAGCAGTGAGAAGCCGGGGGGACGCGCTGATCAAGAGACCCAGTACTTC. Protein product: CASSEKPGGRADQETQYF.

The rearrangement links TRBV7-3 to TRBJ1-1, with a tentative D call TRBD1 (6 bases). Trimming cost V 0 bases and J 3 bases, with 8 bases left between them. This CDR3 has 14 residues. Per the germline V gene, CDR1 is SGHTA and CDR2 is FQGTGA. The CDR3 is CASSLTGGHTEAFF. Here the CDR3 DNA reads TGTGCCAGCAGCTTAACAGGGGGTCACACTGAAGCTTTCTTT. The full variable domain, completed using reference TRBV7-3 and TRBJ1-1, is GAGVSQTPSNKVTEKGKYVELRCDPISGHTALYWYRQSLGQGPEFLIYFQGTGAADDSGLPNDRFFAVRPEGSVSTLKIQRTERGDSAVYLCASSLTGGHTEAFFGQGTRLTVV.

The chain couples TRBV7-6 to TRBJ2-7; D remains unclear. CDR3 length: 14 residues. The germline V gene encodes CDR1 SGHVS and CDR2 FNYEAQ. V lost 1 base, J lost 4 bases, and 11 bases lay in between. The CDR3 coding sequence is TGTGCCAGCAGCTTAGGAGCAGGAAGATACGAGCAGTACTTC. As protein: CASSLGAGRYEQYF.

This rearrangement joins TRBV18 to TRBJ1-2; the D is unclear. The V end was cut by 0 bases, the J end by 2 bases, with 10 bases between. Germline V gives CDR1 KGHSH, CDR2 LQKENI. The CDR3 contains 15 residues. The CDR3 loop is CASSPPGRVNYGYTF. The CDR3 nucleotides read TGTGCCAGCTCACCACCGGGGAGAGTAAACTATGGCTACACCTTC.

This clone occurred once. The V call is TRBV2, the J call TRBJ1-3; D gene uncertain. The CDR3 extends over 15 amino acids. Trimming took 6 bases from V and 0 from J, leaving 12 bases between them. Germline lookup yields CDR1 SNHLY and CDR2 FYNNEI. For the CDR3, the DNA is TGTGCCAGCAGGCACGTTTACTTCTCTGGAAACACCATATATTTT. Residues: CASRHVYFSGNTIYF.

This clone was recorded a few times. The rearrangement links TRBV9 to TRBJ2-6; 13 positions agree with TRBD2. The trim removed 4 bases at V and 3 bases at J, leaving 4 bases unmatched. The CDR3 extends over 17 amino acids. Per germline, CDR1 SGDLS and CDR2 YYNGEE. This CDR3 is CASSPRLAGGGANVLTF. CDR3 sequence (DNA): TGTGCCAGCAGCCCCCGACTAGCGGGGGGTGGGGCCAACGTCCTGACTTTC.

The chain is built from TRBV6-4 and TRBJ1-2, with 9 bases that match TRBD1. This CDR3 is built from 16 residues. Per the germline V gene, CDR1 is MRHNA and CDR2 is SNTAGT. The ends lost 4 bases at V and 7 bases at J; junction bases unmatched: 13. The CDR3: CASSVLPGQGGGGYTF. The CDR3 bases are TGTGCCAGCAGTGTCCTCCCGGGACAGGGCGGAGGTGGCTACACCTTC.

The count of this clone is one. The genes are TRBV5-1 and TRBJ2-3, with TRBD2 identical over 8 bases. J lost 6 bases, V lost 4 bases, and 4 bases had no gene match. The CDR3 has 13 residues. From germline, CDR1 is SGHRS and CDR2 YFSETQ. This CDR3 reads CASSRGGSDTQYF. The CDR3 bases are TGCGCCAGCAGCCGGGGGGGGTCCGATACGCAGTATTTT.